The present T cell receptor beta chain was sequenced within a study of cytomegalovirus exposure and HLA in healthy donors. Study findings and constraints: With high specificity and sensitivity, the classifier reportedly diagnosed cytomegalovirus status. The study listed 164 cytomegalovirus-associated TCR beta chains.

Comment on this clone: What it binds is not known.

Measured with immunoSEQ multiplex PCR; TCRdb has only the in-frame clones, and not every one. Of some 130,000 clones listed, approximately 94% are singletons. The CDR3 totals 13 residues. The V gene lost 2 bases and the J gene lost 9 bases, with 12 bases spanning the gap. Germline CDR1 and CDR2: SGHNT and YYREEE (reference sequence). The gene calls are TRBV5-4 and TRBJ1-5, with a tentative D call TRBD1 (6 bases). The sequence was collected from a man aged 18 to 29 in good health and CMV-seropositive. Sequenced material: PBMCs. CDR3 sequence (DNA): TGTGCCAGCAGCTTCAGGGGAGGGGGGCCCCAGCATTTT. This encodes CASSFRGGGPQHF.